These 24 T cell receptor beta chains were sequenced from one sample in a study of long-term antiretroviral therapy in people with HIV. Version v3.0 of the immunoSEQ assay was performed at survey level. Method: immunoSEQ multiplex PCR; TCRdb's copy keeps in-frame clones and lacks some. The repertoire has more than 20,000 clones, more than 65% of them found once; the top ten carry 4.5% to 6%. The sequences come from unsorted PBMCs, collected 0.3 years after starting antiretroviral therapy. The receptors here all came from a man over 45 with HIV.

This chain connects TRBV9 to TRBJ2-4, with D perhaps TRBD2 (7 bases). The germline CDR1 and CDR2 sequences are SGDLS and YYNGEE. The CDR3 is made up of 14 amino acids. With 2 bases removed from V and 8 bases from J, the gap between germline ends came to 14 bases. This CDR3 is CASSVGGGLDIQYF. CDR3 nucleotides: TGTGCCAGCAGCGTGGGGGGGGGCTTGGACATTCAGTACTTC.

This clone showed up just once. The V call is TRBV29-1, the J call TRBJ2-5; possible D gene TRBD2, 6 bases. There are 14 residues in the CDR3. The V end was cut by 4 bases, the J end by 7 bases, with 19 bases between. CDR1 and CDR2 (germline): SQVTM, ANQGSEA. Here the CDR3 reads CSVGSGLVRRTQYF. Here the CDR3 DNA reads TGCAGCGTTGGGTCGGGACTCGTGCGAAGGACCCAGTACTTC.

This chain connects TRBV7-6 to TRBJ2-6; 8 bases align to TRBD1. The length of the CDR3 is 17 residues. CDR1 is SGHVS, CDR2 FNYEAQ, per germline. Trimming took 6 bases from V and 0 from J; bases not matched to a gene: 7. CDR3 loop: CASRPGTGRSGANVLTF. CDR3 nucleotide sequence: TGTGCCAGCAGACCCGGGACAGGCCGCTCTGGGGCCAACGTCCTGACTTTC.

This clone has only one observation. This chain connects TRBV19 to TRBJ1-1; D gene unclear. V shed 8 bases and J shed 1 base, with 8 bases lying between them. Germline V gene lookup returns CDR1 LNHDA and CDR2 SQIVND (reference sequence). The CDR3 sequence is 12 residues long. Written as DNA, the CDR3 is TGTGCCAGTGGGAGATGGAACACTGAAGCTTTCTTT. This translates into CASGRWNTEAFF.

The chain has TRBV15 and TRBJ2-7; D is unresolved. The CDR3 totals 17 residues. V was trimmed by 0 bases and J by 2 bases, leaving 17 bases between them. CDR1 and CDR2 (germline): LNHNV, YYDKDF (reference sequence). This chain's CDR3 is CATSREDSFDTTYEQYF. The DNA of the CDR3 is TGTGCCACCAGCAGAGAAGATAGCTTCGATACCACCTACGAGCAGTACTTC. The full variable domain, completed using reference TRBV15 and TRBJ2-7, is DAMVIQNPRYQVTQFGKPVTLSCSQTLNHNVMYWYQQKSSQAPKLLFHYYDKDFNNEADTPDNFQSRRPNTSFCFLDIRSPGLGDTAMYLCATSREDSFDTTYEQYFGPGTRLTVT.

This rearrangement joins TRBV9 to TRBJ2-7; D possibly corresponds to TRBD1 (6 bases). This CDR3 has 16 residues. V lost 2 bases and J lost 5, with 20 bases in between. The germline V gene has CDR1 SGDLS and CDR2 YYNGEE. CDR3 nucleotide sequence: TGTGCCAGCAGCGTCCTGGGGGAGACAGGCCCGGACGAGCAGTACTTC. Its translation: CASSVLGETGPDEQYF.

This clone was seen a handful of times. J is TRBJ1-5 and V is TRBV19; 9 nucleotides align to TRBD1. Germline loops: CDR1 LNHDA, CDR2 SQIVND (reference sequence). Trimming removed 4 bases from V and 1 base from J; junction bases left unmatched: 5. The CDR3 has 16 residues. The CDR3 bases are TGTGCCAGTAGTACGAAACAGGGGGCGAGCAATCAGCCCCAGCATTTT. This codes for CASSTKQGASNQPQHF.

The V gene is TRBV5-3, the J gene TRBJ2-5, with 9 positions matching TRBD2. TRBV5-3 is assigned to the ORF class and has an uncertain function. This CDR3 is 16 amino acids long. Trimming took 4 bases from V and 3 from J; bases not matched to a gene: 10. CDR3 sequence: CARSPRFAGGKETQYF. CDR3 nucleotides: TGTGCCAGAAGCCCCCGCTTTGCGGGAGGGAAAGAGACCCAGTACTTC.

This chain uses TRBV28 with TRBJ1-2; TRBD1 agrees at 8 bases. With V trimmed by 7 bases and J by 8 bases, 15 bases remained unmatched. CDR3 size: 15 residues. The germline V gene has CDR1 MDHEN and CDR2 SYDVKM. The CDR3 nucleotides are TGTGCCAGCACCCACCCGGACAGGGCCCAAGGGGGCTACACCTTC. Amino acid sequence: CASTHPDRAQGGYTF.

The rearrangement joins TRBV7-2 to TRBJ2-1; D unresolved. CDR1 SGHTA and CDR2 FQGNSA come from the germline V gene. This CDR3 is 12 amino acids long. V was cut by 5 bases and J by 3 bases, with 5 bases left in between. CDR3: CASSDLYNEQFF. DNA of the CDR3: TGTGCCAGCAGCGACCTCTACAATGAGCAGTTCTTC.

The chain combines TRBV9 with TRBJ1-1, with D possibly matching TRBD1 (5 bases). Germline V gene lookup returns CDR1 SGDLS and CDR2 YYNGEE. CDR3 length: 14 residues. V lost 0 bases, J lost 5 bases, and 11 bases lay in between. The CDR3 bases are TGTGCCAGCAGCGTAGAGGGGCGCGGGACTGAAGCTTTCTTT. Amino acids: CASSVEGRGTEAFF. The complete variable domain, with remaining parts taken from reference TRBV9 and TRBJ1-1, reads DSGVTQTPKHLITATGQRVTLRCSPRSGDLSVYWYQQSLDQGLQFLIQYYNGEERAKGNILERFSAQQFPDLHSELNLSSLELGDSALYFCASSVEGRGTEAFFGQGTRLTVV.

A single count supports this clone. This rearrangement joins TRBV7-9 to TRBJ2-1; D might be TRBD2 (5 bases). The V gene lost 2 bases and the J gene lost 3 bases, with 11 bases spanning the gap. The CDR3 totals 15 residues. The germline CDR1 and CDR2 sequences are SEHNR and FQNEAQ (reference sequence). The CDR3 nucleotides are TGTGCCAGCAGCTTAAGATACGGGGTCTACAATGAGCAGTTCTTC. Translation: CASSLRYGVYNEQFF.

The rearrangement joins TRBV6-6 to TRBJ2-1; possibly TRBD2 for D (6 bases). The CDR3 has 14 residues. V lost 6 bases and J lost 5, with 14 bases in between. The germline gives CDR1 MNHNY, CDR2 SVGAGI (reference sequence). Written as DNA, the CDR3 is TGTGCCAGCAGCAACCTGGGACTCGACAATGAGCAGTTCTTC. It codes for CASSNLGLDNEQFF.

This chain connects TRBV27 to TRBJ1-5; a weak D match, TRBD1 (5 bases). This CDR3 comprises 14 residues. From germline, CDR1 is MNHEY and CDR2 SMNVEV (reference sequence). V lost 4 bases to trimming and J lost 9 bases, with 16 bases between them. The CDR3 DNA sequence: TGTGCCAGCAGTTCCGGGACCCTTAACGCGCCCCAGCATTTT. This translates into CASSSGTLNAPQHF.

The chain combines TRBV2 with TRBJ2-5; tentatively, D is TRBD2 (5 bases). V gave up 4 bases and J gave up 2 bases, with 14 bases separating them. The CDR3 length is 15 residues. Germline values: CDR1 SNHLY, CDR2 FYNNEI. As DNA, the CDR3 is TGTGCCAGCAGTGGTGGGGAGATCGGGCAAGAGACCCAGTACTTC. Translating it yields CASSGGEIGQETQYF.

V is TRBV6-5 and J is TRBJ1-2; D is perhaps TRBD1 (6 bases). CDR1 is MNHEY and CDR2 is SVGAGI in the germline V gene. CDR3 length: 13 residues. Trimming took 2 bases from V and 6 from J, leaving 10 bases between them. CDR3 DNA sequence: TGTGCCAGCAGTTACGTACAGGGTGATGGCTACACCTTC. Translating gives CASSYVQGDGYTF.

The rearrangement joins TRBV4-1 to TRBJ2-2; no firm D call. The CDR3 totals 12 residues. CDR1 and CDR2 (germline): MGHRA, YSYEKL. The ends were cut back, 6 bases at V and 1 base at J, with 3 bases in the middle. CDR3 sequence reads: CASRGNTGELFF. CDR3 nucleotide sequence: TGCGCCAGCAGGGGGAACACCGGGGAGCTGTTTTTT.

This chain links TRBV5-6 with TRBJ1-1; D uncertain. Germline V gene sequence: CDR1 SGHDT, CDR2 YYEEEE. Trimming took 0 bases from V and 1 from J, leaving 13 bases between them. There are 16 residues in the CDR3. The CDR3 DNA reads TGTGCCAGCAGCTTGGGCTTCGGTGTCGAGAACACTGAAGCTTTCTTT. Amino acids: CASSLGFGVENTEAFF.

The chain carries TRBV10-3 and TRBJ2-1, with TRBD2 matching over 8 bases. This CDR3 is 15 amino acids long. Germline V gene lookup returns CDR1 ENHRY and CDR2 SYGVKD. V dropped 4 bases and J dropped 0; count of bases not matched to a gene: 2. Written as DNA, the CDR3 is TGTGCCATCAGTGGGAGCGGGAGCTCCTACAATGAGCAGTTCTTC. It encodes CAISGSGSSYNEQFF.

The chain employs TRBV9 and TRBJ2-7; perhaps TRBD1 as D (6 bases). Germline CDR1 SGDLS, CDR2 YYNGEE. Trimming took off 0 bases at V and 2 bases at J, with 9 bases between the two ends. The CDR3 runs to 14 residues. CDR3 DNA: TGTGCCAGCAGCGTAGCTGAGGGGGCCTACGAGCAGTACTTC. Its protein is CASSVAEGAYEQYF.

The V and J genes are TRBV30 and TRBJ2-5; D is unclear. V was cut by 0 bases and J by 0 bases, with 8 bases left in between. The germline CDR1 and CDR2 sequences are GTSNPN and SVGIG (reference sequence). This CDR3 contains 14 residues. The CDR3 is CAWSVFGYQETQYF. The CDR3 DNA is TGTGCCTGGAGTGTATTTGGGTACCAAGAGACCCAGTACTTC.

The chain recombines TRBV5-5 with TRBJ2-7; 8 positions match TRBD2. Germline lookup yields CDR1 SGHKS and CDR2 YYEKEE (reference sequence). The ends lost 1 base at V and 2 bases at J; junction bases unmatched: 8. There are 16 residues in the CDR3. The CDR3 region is CASSLSLADAPYEQYF. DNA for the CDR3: TGTGCCAGCAGCTTGTCACTAGCGGACGCCCCCTACGAGCAGTACTTC.

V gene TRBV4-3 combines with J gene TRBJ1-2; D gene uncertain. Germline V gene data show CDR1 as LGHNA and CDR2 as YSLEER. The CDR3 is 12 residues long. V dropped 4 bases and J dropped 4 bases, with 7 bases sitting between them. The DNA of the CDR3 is TGCGCCAGCAGCCGAGTCCCCTATGGCTACACCTTC. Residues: CASSRVPYGYTF.

The CDR3 DNA sequence: TGTGCCAGCTCACCATGGGCAGGGGGGGGCGGCAATCAGCCCCAGCATTTT. Protein sequence: CASSPWAGGGGNQPQHF. The gene calls are TRBV18 and TRBJ1-5, with 7 bases aligning to TRBD1. Germline V gene sequence: CDR1 KGHSH, CDR2 LQKENI. Trimming took 2 bases from V and 2 from J; bases not matched to a gene: 9. The CDR3 length is 17 residues. The whole variable domain, remainder taken from reference TRBV18 and TRBJ1-5, is NAGVMQNPRHLVRRRGQEARLRCSPMKGHSHVYWYRQLPEEGLKFMVYLQKENIIDESGMPKERFSAEFPKEGPSILRIQQVVRGDSAAYFCASSPWAGGGGNQPQHFGDGTRLSIL.